Presented here are 4 T cell receptor beta chains from one specimen sequenced in a study of T cells after yellow fever vaccination. TCRdb used MiXCR to reprocess the 5' RACE reads, holding one entry per CDR3 protein. The table has hundreds of thousands of distinct CDR3 sequences, approximately 13% seen once. The sample in question was PBMCs, obtained on the day of the yellow fever booster vaccination. These receptors were collected from a man between 25 and 39 years old who received the YFV17D yellow fever vaccine.

This chain uses TRBV27 with TRBJ1-1; D perhaps matches TRBD1 (5 bases). This CDR3 is built from 12 residues. Per the germline V gene, CDR1 is MNHEY and CDR2 is SMNVEV (reference sequence). The ends were cut back, 3 bases at V and 8 bases at J, with 10 bases in the middle. This CDR3 is CASSFRSGEAFF. The CDR3 DNA sequence: TGTGCCAGCAGTTTTCGGTCAGGGGAAGCTTTCTTT.

The chain is built from TRBV5-1 and TRBJ2-7; D is uncertain. There are 15 residues in the CDR3. Trimming removed 0 bases at V and 4 bases at J, with 14 bases between. Germline V gene sequence: CDR1 SGHRS, CDR2 YFSETQ. This CDR3 reads CASSLDGRDLYEQYF. In DNA, the CDR3 is TGCGCCAGCAGCTTGGATGGTAGAGATCTGTACGAGCAGTACTTC.

This clonotype was counted between two and nine times. The chain links TRBV20-1 to TRBJ2-1; 10 bases align to TRBD1. Germline V gene data show CDR1 as DFQATT and CDR2 as SNEGSKA (reference sequence). With 6 bases clipped from V and 9 bases from J, the junction kept 2 bases outside the gene matches. The CDR3 totals 11 residues. CDR3 sequence: CSAGTGAEQFF. In DNA form, the CDR3 reads TGCAGTGCCGGGACAGGGGCTGAGCAGTTCTTC.

This chain uses TRBV28 with TRBJ2-7; 9 bases map to TRBD2. The CDR3 sequence is 16 residues long. Per the germline V gene, CDR1 is MDHEN and CDR2 is SYDVKM. With V trimmed by 6 bases and J by 0 bases, 9 bases remained unmatched. CDR3 in DNA: TGTGCCAGCAGCCGAACCACTAGCGGGCTCTCCTACGAGCAGTACTTC. Residues: CASSRTTSGLSYEQYF.